This T cell receptor beta chain was sequenced during a study of chemoradiotherapy in HPV16-positive cancers (dated 2022 in TCRdb). About the full investigation: Candidate HPV-specific T-cell clones and common TCR motifs were defined by functional T-cell assays performed on cells from two HPV16-positive patients. The study asked whether T-cell immunity to the HPV oncoproteins E6 and E7 changes during chemoradiotherapy and whether this immunity affects survival. Next, the candidate HPV-specific TCRs and motifs were followed in TCR repertoires from about 90 patients with HPV-related cancers.

With regard to this clone: Its antigen is unknown. The sample holds no much larger clone one base away, and base qualities are not on file.

The research as a whole found: Improved recurrence-free survival in HPV16-positive patients was associated with expansion of HPV-responsive T cells during chemoradiotherapy. Expansion of candidate HPV-specific clones and E7-related TCR motifs was observed in the tumor microenvironment during treatment, whereas no such expansion was observed for non-HPV-specific T cells. Only two HPV16-positive patients were used to derive the functional definition of HPV-specific T cells, and the survival association was reported for HPV16-positive patients.

The method was the immunoSEQ multiplex PCR assay. TCRdb mirrors the immuneACCESS table, restricted to in-frame sequences. Some clones are absent from its copies; in checked studies, under half trace to an unresolved V gene, and the reason for the others is unknown. Here the sample has some 16,000 clones; roughly three quarters occur a single time. Around 9.9% of the sample goes to the ten largest clones. Reading the germline V gene (reference sequence) gives CDR1 LNHDA and CDR2 SQIVND. Reading from cysteine to phenylalanine, the CDR3 counts 15 amino acids. Just the 45-base CDR3 DNA is kept, in frame starting at base 1. Clipping removes 6 bases from V and 5 bases from J, with 8 as the unmatched junction base count. Repertoires were sampled multiple times during chemoradiotherapy, which allowed clonal expansion in the tumor microenvironment to be followed.

The sequence came from a human donor with HPV-associated anogenital cancer. This specimen was acquired from a patient who underwent chemoradiotherapy. The V and J genes are TRBV19 and TRBJ1-5; 9 middle bases align to TRBD1. The bases read TGTGCCAGTAGCATGCCGAGGGACAGGGATCAGCCCCAGCATTTT. This encodes CASSMPRDRDQPQHF.